This is a list of T cell receptor beta chains from one sample in a study of shared clonotypes between healthy human individuals. The protocol was immunoSEQ multiplex PCR, while the TCRdb copy is restricted to in-frame clones and leaves out a portion. The sample consists of about 690,000 clones, less than 95% of them appearing once. Sequencing used memory CD8+ T cells from PBMCs. These receptors were collected from a man between 18 and 35 years old in good health. Some clones in this sample may be carry-over from other donors' samples. Both conserved end residues are part of each CDR3. A D gene is named only where the DNA matches it firmly. Only some rows state a clone size, as once, few, many or a class for expanded clones.

J	length	D	size	V	DNA	CDR3
TRBJ2-1	12	-	-	TRBV10-2	TGCGCCAGCAACCAGGGGTGGAATGAGCAGTTCTTC	CASNQGWNEQFF
TRBJ2-7	15	-	-	TRBV5-5	TGTGCCAGCAGCTTCGACGGGACATTGTACTACGAGCAGTACTTC	CASSFDGTLYYEQYF
TRBJ2-7	15	TRBD2	-	TRBV30	TGTGCCTGGAGTGCCTGGACTAGCGGGGCCTACGAGCAGTACTTC	CAWSAWTSGAYEQYF
TRBJ2-3	19	TRBD2	once	TRBV2	TGTGCCAGCAGGCTCCAGGGACTAGGGGAGACTCTCACGACAGATACGCAGTATTTT	CASRLQGLGETLTTDTQYF
TRBJ2-1	14	-	-	TRBV21-1	TGTGCCAGCAGTCCGACAGCCTTGGACGGTGAGCAGTTCTTC	CASSPTALDGEQFF
TRBJ2-7	14	TRBD1	-	TRBV6-1	TGTGCCAGCAGCTGGACAGGGGGCGTCTACGAGCAGTACTTC	CASSWTGGVYEQYF
TRBJ1-1	14	TRBD1	-	TRBV5-3	TGTGCCAGAAGCTTCACAGGGGTGAACACTGAAGCTTTCTTT	CARSFTGVNTEAFF
TRBJ2-3	16	-	-	TRBV5-4	TGTGCCAGCAGCCAGGAGGGCCCCGGGAGCACAGATACGCAGTATTTT	CASSQEGPGSTDTQYF
TRBJ2-7	14	TRBD2	-	TRBV2	TGTGCCAGCAGATGGACTAGCGGGAATGACGAGCAGTACTTC	CASRWTSGNDEQYF
TRBJ2-7	13	-	-	TRBV5-5	TGTGCCAGCCACGTGGGGATCACCTACGAGCAGTACTTC	CASHVGITYEQYF
TRBJ1-2	16	TRBD1	once	TRBV4-1	TGCGCCAGCAGCCACAGATCGGGGTTAGTACAGGGGGGCTACACCTTC	CASSHRSGLVQGGYTF
TRBJ2-1	15	-	-	TRBV9	TGTGCCAGCAGCGTAGCGAGGGAGCCCTACAATGAGCAGTTCTTC	CASSVAREPYNEQFF
TRBJ2-1	14	-	-	TRBV7-9	TGTGCCAGCAGCTTAGTGTTGTGGGGCAATGAGCAGTTCTTC	CASSLVLWGNEQFF
TRBJ2-1	14	-	-	TRBV7-9	TGTGCCAGCAGCTCAAAGAGCAATTACAATGAGCAGTTCTTC	CASSSKSNYNEQFF
TRBJ1-3	18	-	few	TRBV5-3	TGTGCCAGAAGCTTGGTGGCCAGGGCGGCTCTCTGTGGAAACACCATATATTTT	CARSLVARAALCGNTIYF
TRBJ2-1	16	-	once	TRBV5-6	TGTGCCAGCAGCAGGCCGTTTTTCACTTCCTACAATGAGCAGTTCTTC	CASSRPFFTSYNEQFF
TRBJ2-1	18	TRBD2	-	TRBV27	TGTGCCAGCAGTTTATCACCCGGACTAGCGGGAGCCTACAATGAGCAGTTCTTC	CASSLSPGLAGAYNEQFF
TRBJ1-1	12	-	-	TRBV19	TGTGCCAGTACCGGGGCCTGGGGTCTAGCTTTCTTT	CASTGAWGLAFF
TRBJ2-2	17	TRBD1	-	TRBV9	TGTGCCAGCAGCGGAACCGGGACAGGGTTCCTTGGAGGGGAGCTGTTTTTT	CASSGTGTGFLGGELFF
TRBJ2-5	13	-	-	TRBV2	TGTGCCAGGTTTGGCGGGGTACAAGAGACCCAGTACTTC	CARFGGVQETQYF
TRBJ2-7	14	TRBD1	-	TRBV5-4	TGTGCCAGCAGCTGGGACAGGGGCTCCTACGAGCAGTACTTC	CASSWDRGSYEQYF
TRBJ2-7	14	TRBD2	-	TRBV2	TGTGCCAGCAGTGTGCTAGCGGGAACCTACGAGCAGTACTTC	CASSVLAGTYEQYF
TRBJ1-2	15	-	once	TRBV7-9	TGTGCCAGCAGCTTAGCCCCCGGGGGGCTTGATGGCTACACCTTC	CASSLAPGGLDGYTF
TRBJ2-3	13	-	-	TRBV9	TGTGCCAGCAGCGTAGCGGCCTTAGATACGCAGTATTTT	CASSVAALDTQYF
TRBJ2-2	18	-	-	TRBV28	TGTGCCAGCAGCCAACTCCGGGACATTCTTACCGGCACCGGGGAGCTGTTTTTT	CASSQLRDILTGTGELFF
TRBJ2-5	14	TRBD1	-	TRBV29-1	TGCAGCGCGACAGGGGGCGCATCCCAAGAGACCCAGTACTTC	CSATGGASQETQYF
TRBJ2-7	13	TRBD1	-	TRBV11-2	TGTGCCAGCAACAAGGGACAGTTCTACGAGCAGTACTTC	CASNKGQFYEQYF
TRBJ2-5	16	TRBD2	-	TRBV2	TGTGCCAGCAGTGAACTTCGGCTAGCGGGAGGAGAGACCCAGTACTTC	CASSELRLAGGETQYF
TRBJ2-5	14	-	-	TRBV4-3	TGCGCCAGCGGGGGCAGGGGTCGTGGAGAGACCCAGTACTTC	CASGGRGRGETQYF
TRBJ1-1	15	-	-	TRBV19	TGTGCCAGTAGTATAGAAACGGCACAGAACACTGAAGCTTTCTTT	CASSIETAQNTEAFF
TRBJ1-1	15	-	-	TRBV27	TGTGCCAGCAGTTTATCGACTAACGCGAACACTGAAGCTTTCTTT	CASSLSTNANTEAFF
TRBJ1-1	17	TRBD1	-	TRBV5-5	TGTGCCAGCAGCTTGGAGGCAGGGGGCTTAGGGAACACTGAAGCTTTCTTT	CASSLEAGGLGNTEAFF
TRBJ2-3	13	-	-	TRBV2	TGTGCCACCGGGGCAGGACTCACAGATACGCAGTATTTT	CATGAGLTDTQYF
TRBJ1-3	14	-	-	TRBV6-5	TGTGCCAGCAGTACTGCCCGACGGGGAAACACCATATATTTT	CASSTARRGNTIYF
TRBJ2-3	17	TRBD2	-	TRBV7-8	TGTGCCAGCAGCCCGCGGCCGACTAGCGGGAGCACAGATACGCAGTATTTT	CASSPRPTSGSTDTQYF
TRBJ2-2	12	-	-	TRBV5-6	TGTGCCAGCAGCCTCAGGGGCTGGGAGCTGTTTTTT	CASSLRGWELFF
TRBJ2-7	14	TRBD2	-	TRBV4-2	TGTGCCAGTACACCCGGGACTAGTGCCTACGAGCAGTACTTC	CASTPGTSAYEQYF
TRBJ2-6	15	-	-	TRBV27	TGTGCCAGCAGTAGGACCAGTACTGGGGCCAACGTCCTGACTTTC	CASSRTSTGANVLTF
TRBJ2-1	15	TRBD1	-	TRBV27	TGTGCCAGCAGTTTAAGGGACAGTGGTTTCCATGAGCAGTTCTTC	CASSLRDSGFHEQFF
TRBJ1-5	15	-	-	TRBV4-3	TGCGCCAGCAGCCTTTCACGGGACTCTTATCAGCCCCAGCATTTT	CASSLSRDSYQPQHF
TRBJ1-4	15	-	-	TRBV7-9	-	CASSLLRADGEKLFF
TRBJ2-7	14	-	-	TRBV9	TGTGCCAGCAGCGTCGATTTTACCCAGTACGAGCAGTACTTC	CASSVDFTQYEQYF
TRBJ2-1	14	-	once	TRBV10-3	TGTGCCATCAGTGAAGGGCGGGGGCTCAATGAGCAGTTCTTC	CAISEGRGLNEQFF
TRBJ1-3	14	-	-	TRBV6-1	TGTGCCAGCAGTGGGGGTAGCTCTGGAAACACCATATATTTT	CASSGGSSGNTIYF
TRBJ2-7	15	-	-	TRBV7-2	TGTGCCAGCAGCTTAGTGCCTCGCGGAGCCTACGAGCAGTACTTC	CASSLVPRGAYEQYF
TRBJ2-7	12	TRBD1	-	TRBV27	TGTGCCAGCGGAGACAGGGGGCTCGAGCAGTACTTC	CASGDRGLEQYF
TRBJ1-1	14	-	-	TRBV5-5	TGTGCCAGCAGCTTGAACAGCCAAGGGACTGAAGCTTTCTTT	CASSLNSQGTEAFF
TRBJ2-7	15	TRBD2	-	TRBV27	TGTGCCAGCAGTCTCCGGGGACTAGTGAAGTACGAGCAGTACTTC	CASSLRGLVKYEQYF
TRBJ2-2	16	TRBD2	-	TRBV7-8	TGTGCCAGCAGCTGGGTAGCGGGAGGGCCTGTCGGGGAGCTGTTTTTT	CASSWVAGGPVGELFF
TRBJ1-1	15	-	few	TRBV6-5	TGTGCCAGCAGTTACCGACTCGAAGGGGGCACTGAAGCTTTCTTT	CASSYRLEGGTEAFF
TRBJ1-2	15	-	-	TRBV27	TGTGCCAGCAGCTTGTCCCAAGGGCCGTACTATGGCTACACCTTC	CASSLSQGPYYGYTF
TRBJ1-4	16	-	-	TRBV4-1	TGCGCCAGCAGCCAAGTTGATCAGGGGCTCTTTGAAAAACTGTTTTTT	CASSQVDQGLFEKLFF
TRBJ2-7	14	-	-	TRBV7-9	TGTGCCAGCAGCTTGTCAGGGCTGCTTGGCGAGCAGTACTTC	CASSLSGLLGEQYF
TRBJ2-7	15	TRBD2	-	TRBV11-1	TGTGCCAGCAGCTTACAGGCGGGAGGGACCTACGAGCAGTACTTC	CASSLQAGGTYEQYF
TRBJ2-5	15	-	-	TRBV5-5	TGTGCCAGCAGCTTAACCCGGGACGGGCCAGAGACCCAGTACTTC	CASSLTRDGPETQYF
TRBJ2-7	15	-	-	TRBV28	TGTGCCAGCAGTCCTGAGGACCGTCAAGCCTACGAGCAGTACTTC	CASSPEDRQAYEQYF
TRBJ2-1	13	-	-	TRBV27	TGTGCCAGCGGCGGGACCCTCTACAATGAGCAGTTCTTC	CASGGTLYNEQFF